The next 14 T cell receptor beta chains were all read from a single sample in a study of OX40 agonist ivuxolimab in advanced cancers. Using immunoSEQ multiplex PCR, the repertoire was profiled, and TCRdb retains in-frame clones only, with some absent. The sample shows about 61,000 clones, roughly nine tenths of them seen only once. The material sequenced was CD4+ or CD8+ T cells sorted from blood, taken in a trial of the OX40 agonist ivuxolimab. Source of these receptors: an adult with an advanced solid tumor such as melanoma, head and neck, liver or kidney cancer.

The CDR3 DNA follows: TGTGCCAGCAGCTTTAGGAGACAGGGGGGGCAAGAGACCCAGTACTTC. It is translated as CASSFRRQGGQETQYF. The chain recombines TRBV7-7 with TRBJ2-5, with 9 bases aligning to TRBD1. Unmatched junction bases numbered 7, after V lost 3 bases and J lost 2 bases. The CDR3 runs to 16 residues. From germline, CDR1 is SSHAT and CDR2 FNYEAQ (reference sequence). Variable domain in full (rest from reference TRBV7-7 and TRBJ2-5): GAGVSQSPRYKVTKRGQDVTLRCDPISSHATLYWYQQALGQGPEFLTYFNYEAQPDKSGLPSDRFSAERPEGSISTLTIQRTEQRDSAMYRCASSFRRQGGQETQYFGPGTRLLVL.

The chain employs TRBV19 and TRBJ2-2; 7 nucleotides line up with TRBD1. CDR1 is LNHDA, CDR2 SQIVND, per germline (reference sequence). J lost 8 bases, V lost 7 bases, and 10 bases had no gene match. This CDR3 contains 14 residues. For the CDR3, the DNA is TGTGCCAGTATCAACGAAGGGGGCAGGGGGGAGCTGTTTTTT. This translates into CASINEGGRGELFF.

V usage is TRBV5-1 and J usage is TRBJ2-5; D not certain. The CDR3 length is 10 residues. V gave up 4 bases and J gave up 5 bases, with 3 bases separating them. Germline V gene sequence: CDR1 SGHRS, CDR2 YFSETQ. The CDR3 spells CASSGETQYF. In DNA form, the CDR3 reads TGCGCCAGCAGCGGGGAGACCCAGTACTTC.

V usage is TRBV7-2 and J usage is TRBJ1-2; D not certain. The CDR3 covers 14 residues. CDR1 and CDR2 (germline): SGHTA, FQGNSA. Trimming cost V 7 bases and J 0 bases, with 12 bases left between them. DNA of the CDR3: TGTGCCAGCACCCAGAGTGCTGCTAACTATGGCTACACCTTC. This sequence encodes CASTQSAANYGYTF.

The count of this clone is one. V gene TRBV10-3 combines with J gene TRBJ1-1, with D unclear. This CDR3 region has 13 residues. Trimming removed 1 base from V and 11 bases from J, with 14 bases in between. CDR1 is ENHRY and CDR2 is SYGVKD in the germline V gene. CDR3 loop: CAISEFGLRSAFF. As DNA, the CDR3 is TGTGCCATCAGTGAGTTCGGTTTGCGGTCCGCTTTCTTT.

The rearrangement links TRBV11-2 to TRBJ1-4; D call uncertain. The CDR3 is made up of 14 amino acids. Germline lookup yields CDR1 SGHAT and CDR2 FQNNGV. V lost 4 bases, J lost 4 bases, and 10 bases lay in between. CDR3 sequence: CASSSADFNEKLFF. For the CDR3, the DNA is TGTGCCAGCAGCTCCGCGGACTTTAATGAAAAACTGTTTTTT.

This clone has just a few counts. J is TRBJ1-6 and V is TRBV15; no reliable D call. The CDR3 sequence is 15 residues long. V was shortened by 4 bases and J by 8 bases, with 15 bases between the two germline ends. Germline-derived CDR1 and CDR2 are LNHNV and YYDKDF (reference sequence). Here the CDR3 reads CATSTKRVLYSPLHF. The CDR3 coding sequence is TGTGCCACCAGCACAAAGAGGGTGCTTTATTCACCCCTCCACTTT.

V usage is TRBV7-9 and J usage is TRBJ2-3; 8 nucleotides align to TRBD1. The CDR3 runs to 14 residues. CDR1 and CDR2 (germline): SEHNR, FQNEAQ (reference sequence). The V gene end was trimmed by 3 bases and the J gene end by 4 bases; junction bases not matched to a gene: 3. CDR3 loop: CASSFSRGPDTQYF. CDR3 sequence (DNA): TGTGCCAGCAGCTTTTCCAGGGGGCCAGATACGCAGTATTTT.

This chain joins TRBV5-1 and TRBJ2-7; no definite D call. Germline assignment: CDR1 SGHRS and CDR2 YFSETQ. The CDR3 covers 18 residues. Trimming cost V 0 bases and J 5 bases, with 24 bases left between them. As DNA, the CDR3 is TGCGCCAGCAGCTTGGCCCCCTTAATCCCGAACCCTCAGGACGAGCAGTACTTC. It is translated as CASSLAPLIPNPQDEQYF.

The chain is built from TRBV6-5 and TRBJ2-3; D ambiguous. The germline V gene encodes CDR1 MNHEY and CDR2 SVGAGI. This CDR3 has 16 residues. V shed 1 base and J shed 1 base, with 12 bases lying between them. CDR3: CASSYYPKAGTDTQYF. The CDR3 bases are TGTGCCAGCAGTTACTACCCAAAGGCGGGCACAGATACGCAGTATTTT.

This chain links TRBV9 with TRBJ2-2; no clear D. Trimming stripped 0 bases from V and 2 bases from J, with 8 bases between. Germline values: CDR1 SGDLS, CDR2 YYNGEE. CDR3 length: 15 residues. In DNA form, the CDR3 reads TGTGCCAGCAGCGTAGAAGGCTCTAACACCGGGGAGCTGTTTTTT. Amino acid sequence: CASSVEGSNTGELFF. Full variable domain (missing parts from reference TRBV9 and TRBJ2-2): DSGVTQTPKHLITATGQRVTLRCSPRSGDLSVYWYQQSLDQGLQFLIQYYNGEERAKGNILERFSAQQFPDLHSELNLSSLELGDSALYFCASSVEGSNTGELFFGEGSRLTVL.

The genes are TRBV10-3 and TRBJ2-1; 7 bases align to TRBD2. The ends lost 6 bases at V and 14 bases at J; junction bases unmatched: 4. Looked up from germline, CDR1 is ENHRY and CDR2 is SYGVKD. The CDR3 extends over 10 amino acids. This chain's CDR3 is CAISSGEKFF. The CDR3 DNA reads as TGTGCCATCAGCAGCGGGGAGAAGTTCTTC.

This rearrangement joins TRBV6-4 to TRBJ2-5; D possibly corresponds to TRBD1 (6 bases). CDR1 is MRHNA and CDR2 is SNTAGT in the germline V gene. This CDR3 region has 16 residues. V shed 9 bases and J shed 3 bases, with 23 bases lying between them. CDR3 in DNA: TGTGCCAGATCCTTTTTTAGACAGGAACTAAAAGAGACCCAGTACTTC. It yields the protein CARSFFRQELKETQYF.

The CDR3 DNA is TGTGCCACGGACGGCCAGGGCCTCGGGAGCGGGGAGCTGTTTTTT. As protein: CATDGQGLGSGELFF. The chain is built from TRBV2 and TRBJ2-2; tentative D call: TRBD2 (6 bases). The CDR3 consists of 15 residues. Germline lookup yields CDR1 SNHLY and CDR2 FYNNEI. The V gene lost 10 bases and the J gene lost 7 bases, with 22 bases spanning the gap.